The source of this T cell receptor (beta chain) is a study of shared clonotypes between healthy human individuals. Across the study: Per donor, three plates held CD4 naive cells, three held CD4 memory, two held CD8 naive and one held CD8 memory. Overall study results and limits: Compared with clonotypes that all four donors shared, non-shared clonotypes had lower generation probabilities.

This clone was found a few times. The antigen is undetermined. Other DNA sequences within the sample encode an identical CDR3. Germline-derived CDR1 and CDR2 are KGHSH and LQKENI. V was clipped by 2 bases and J by 5 bases, with 11 bases between them. CDR3 size: 14 residues. Only in-frame clones appear in the TCRdb table, and some are missing; sequencing was by immunoSEQ multiplex PCR. The profile shows 1,100,000 or so clones, more than 75% of them singletons. The sequence was collected from a man between 18 and 29 years old in good health. Some clones in this sample may be carry-over from other donors' samples. Sequencing was done on a sample of memory CD4+ T cells from PBMCs. Subset indicated: CD45RA-negative fraction. This chain links TRBV18 with TRBJ2-3, with D perhaps TRBD2 (6 bases). CDR3 nucleotide sequence: TGTGCCAGCTCACCAGGGCAGGGAGGAGATACGCAGTATTTT. The encoded protein is CASSPGQGGDTQYF.